A single TCR beta chain is shown here with its context. Methods used by the authors: Reference gene primer amplification gave nucleated cell count estimates. Assay: immunoSEQ multiplex PCR; the TCRdb copy retains only in-frame clones and omits some. The DNA was the basis for D and trimming; V, J and clone size are from that table. This table has roughly 190,000 clones, less than 90% appearing once. Trimming pared 5 bases from V and 6 bases from J, leaving 16 bases between. CDR3 size: 14 residues. Germline lookup yields CDR1 MNHEY and CDR2 SMNVEV (reference sequence). These data belong to a study of blood T cell repertoires in COVID-19. Study-level background: Both acute and convalescent COVID-19 samples were obtained from the United States, Italy and Spain. Sources were T cells, B-cell-depleted T cells, or PBMCs; the material itself was cDNA or gDNA.

V usage is TRBV27 and J usage is TRBJ1-2, with D uncertain. Sequencing was carried out using peripheral blood. The receptor's source is a man under 40 with acute or convalescent COVID-19. The CDR3: CASSPLGRDHGYTF. The CDR3 nucleotides are TGTGCCAGCAGTCCCCTCGGGAGGGATCATGGCTACACCTTC.